The 27 T cell receptor beta chains below come from one sample, sequenced in a study of early T cells in non-severe SARS-CoV-2 infection. One entry per CDR3 protein results from TCRdb running MiXCR on the 5' RACE reads. Of under 85,000 distinct CDR3 sequences in the sample, around 13% were seen once. The sample here was whole blood, taken at baseline. The receptors derive from an adult who was a healthcare worker with PCR-confirmed SARS-CoV-2 infection or an uninfected control (not recorded which).

The chain joins TRBV20-1 to TRBJ2-3, with 9 bases fitting TRBD1. J gave up 4 bases and V 3 bases, and 14 bases lay outside the gene matches. This CDR3 has 17 residues. Germline lookup yields CDR1 DFQATT and CDR2 SNEGSKA (reference sequence). CDR3 protein: CSASRPGTGFSPDTQYF. CDR3 DNA sequence: TGCAGTGCTAGTCGTCCCGGGACAGGGTTCTCCCCAGATACGCAGTATTTT.

The J gene is TRBJ1-1, the V gene TRBV27, with D maybe TRBD1 (5 bases). The CDR3 length is 15 residues. Trimming left V 4 bases short and J 4 bases short, with 16 bases between. The germline gives CDR1 MNHEY, CDR2 SMNVEV (reference sequence). CDR3 sequence: CASSSPTQAATEAFF. Here the CDR3 DNA reads TGTGCCAGCAGTTCCCCGACACAGGCGGCCACTGAAGCTTTCTTT.

This clonotype appeared many times. The chain is built from TRBV29-1 and TRBJ2-5, with TRBD1 as a possible D gene (5 bases). V was pared by 5 bases and J by 5 bases, with 12 bases between. The CDR3 is 12 amino acids. Germline CDR1 is SQVTM and CDR2 is ANQGSEA. The CDR3 reads CSVLSGRETQYF. As DNA, the CDR3 is TGCAGCGTTTTGTCAGGGCGGGAGACCCAGTACTTC.

This clonotype was found a few times. The chain joins TRBV3-1 to TRBJ2-1, with TRBD2 matching over 14 bases. This CDR3 is 15 amino acids long. Germline-derived CDR1 and CDR2 are LGHDT and YNNKEL (reference sequence). Trimming cost V 4 bases and J 9 bases; bases outside gene matches: 5. For the CDR3, the DNA is TGTGCCAGCAGCCCGGGACTAGCGGGAGTACCTGAGCAGTTCTTC. The encoded protein is CASSPGLAGVPEQFF.

This clonotype was counted at least ten times. The CDR3 spells CASSPLSPQNNEQFF. The CDR3 nucleotides are TGTGCCAGCAGCCCTCTATCTCCGCAAAACAATGAGCAGTTCTTC. The rearrangement uses TRBV11-2 and TRBJ2-1; D gene uncertain. The CDR3 length is 15 residues. CDR1 SGHAT and CDR2 FQNNGV come from the germline V gene. Trimming stripped 5 bases from V and 5 bases from J, with 16 bases between.

The rearrangement joins TRBV30 to TRBJ1-1, with TRBD1 identical over 10 bases. The ends lost 4 bases at V and 5 bases at J; junction bases unmatched: 4. Germline V lookup: CDR1 GTSNPN, CDR2 SVGIG (reference sequence). This CDR3 region has 13 residues. This CDR3 is CAWTTGGGTEAFF. Written as DNA, the CDR3 is TGTGCCTGGACGACAGGGGGCGGAACTGAAGCTTTCTTT. The full variable domain, rest sourced from reference TRBV30 and TRBJ1-1, is SQTIHQWPATLVQPVGSPLSLECTVEGTSNPNLYWYRQAAGRGLQLLFYSVGIGQISSEVPQNLSASRPQDRQFILSSKKLLLSDSGFYLCAWTTGGGTEAFFGQGTRLTVV.

This clonotype was found many times. The V gene is TRBV6-1, the J gene TRBJ1-2; TRBD1 is a possible D gene (6 bases). Germline CDR1 MNHNS, CDR2 SASEGT. Trimming took off 4 bases at V and 7 bases at J, with 13 bases between the two ends. The CDR3 length is 13 residues. CDR3 nucleotides: TGTGCCAGCAGTGGGGCTGGGACAATTGGCTACACCTTC. Its protein is CASSGAGTIGYTF.

The rearrangement uses TRBV7-2 and TRBJ2-5; D gene ambiguous. The CDR3 is 12 residues long. Deletions cut 6 bases from V and 0 bases from J, with 5 bases between. Per germline, CDR1 SGHTA and CDR2 FQGNSA. The CDR3 nucleotides are TGTGCCAGCAGGACATACCAAGAGACCCAGTACTTC. Residues: CASRTYQETQYF.

This clonotype was seen more than once but under ten times. This sequence joins TRBV2 and TRBJ2-7; 8 bases agree with TRBD2. Germline trimming cut 6 bases from V and 2 bases from J; bases unmatched to any gene: 6. The CDR3 covers 14 residues. CDR1 SNHLY and CDR2 FYNNEI come from the germline V gene. The CDR3 region is CASSFSGKTYEQYF. The CDR3 coding sequence is TGTGCCAGCAGCTTTAGCGGGAAAACCTACGAGCAGTACTTC.

This clonotype was detected many times. The gene calls are TRBV12-3 or TRBV12-4 and TRBJ1-2, with unresolved D. V lost 6 bases to trimming and J lost 7 bases, with 21 bases between them. The CDR3 length is 15 residues. For the CDR3, the DNA is TGTGCCAGCAGCTCGGCCTGGGCAAGGTGGTCTGGCTACACCTTC. Translated, it gives CASSSAWARWSGYTF.

This clonotype was seen ten or more times. CDR3 region: CASSLGGTSAYNEQFF. DNA for the CDR3: TGCGCCAGCAGCTTGGGAGGGACTAGCGCCTACAATGAGCAGTTCTTC. The V call is TRBV5-1, the J call TRBJ2-1; 10 bases line up with TRBD2. Germline V gives CDR1 SGHRS, CDR2 YFSETQ. J gave up 2 bases and V 0 bases, and 2 bases lay outside the gene matches. CDR3 length: 16 amino acids.

This clonotype has just a few counts. The V and J genes are TRBV7-9 and TRBJ2-3; D not resolved. The V gene lost 1 base and the J gene lost 5 bases, with 13 bases spanning the gap. CDR1 is SEHNR, CDR2 FQNEAQ, per germline (reference sequence). CDR3 length: 15 residues. The CDR3 spells CASSLDPRGGDTQYF. CDR3 DNA sequence: TGTGCCAGCAGCTTAGATCCCCGAGGCGGAGATACGCAGTATTTT.

This clonotype was recorded a few times. The chain links TRBV7-8 to TRBJ2-2; 10 bases are a match to TRBD2. Trimming removed 6 bases from V and 3 bases from J; junction bases left unmatched: 7. CDR1 is SGHVS and CDR2 is FQNEAQ in the germline V gene. This CDR3 has 16 amino acids. CDR3 DNA: TGTGCCAGCAGTCGGACCGGGACTAGCGACACCGGGGAGCTGTTTTTT. Its protein product is CASSRTGTSDTGELFF.

The chain has TRBV24-1 and TRBJ2-5; 7 nucleotides agree with TRBD1. With 9 bases clipped from V and 4 bases from J, the junction kept 10 bases outside the gene matches. The CDR3 spans 14 residues. Germline CDR1 and CDR2: KGHDR and SFDVKD. The CDR3 region has the DNA TGTGCCACCTCTAAGGGACAGCCTAGAGAGACCCAGTACTTC. It encodes CATSKGQPRETQYF.

This clonotype was found a few times. The CDR3 is CAWTGRGLNTEAFF. Here the CDR3 DNA reads TGTGCCTGGACAGGCAGGGGTTTAAACACTGAAGCTTTCTTT. The genes are TRBV30 and TRBJ1-1; maybe TRBD1 (6 bases). This CDR3 is built from 14 residues. The ends were cut back, 4 bases at V and 2 bases at J, with 14 bases in the middle. Per germline, CDR1 GTSNPN and CDR2 SVGIG (reference sequence).

The chain links TRBV14 to TRBJ1-3, with D hard to call. The germline V and J ends were trimmed by 1 base and 0 bases, with 7 bases remaining between them. CDR1 and CDR2 (germline): SGHDN, FVKESK. CDR3 length: 15 amino acids. The CDR3 DNA reads as TGTGCCAGCAGCCAAGCAAGGGTCTCTGGAAACACCATATATTTT. Its translation: CASSQARVSGNTIYF.

This chain links TRBV18 with TRBJ2-4; D not certain. CDR1 is KGHSH, CDR2 LQKENI, per germline. CDR3 length: 14 amino acids. V lost 4 bases and J lost 6, with 13 bases in between. The CDR3: CASSHDFGRNIQYF. The DNA of the CDR3 is TGTGCCAGCTCACACGACTTTGGCAGAAACATTCAGTACTTC.

The genes are TRBV20-1 and TRBJ2-7; TRBD2 aligns across 13 bases. With 6 bases clipped from V and 5 bases from J, the junction kept 10 bases outside the gene matches. The CDR3 extends over 15 amino acids. Per the germline V gene, CDR1 is DFQATT and CDR2 is SNEGSKA (reference sequence). The CDR3, as DNA: TGCAGTGCCCTACTCGGACTAGCGGGAGTGGACGAGCAGTACTTC. Translated, it gives CSALLGLAGVDEQYF.

This clonotype has a count of ten or more. The rearrangement joins TRBV12-3 or TRBV12-4 to TRBJ1-2; 7 nucleotides line up with TRBD1. V dropped 3 bases and J dropped 6; count of bases not matched to a gene: 10. This CDR3 region has 15 residues. This CDR3 reads CASSFYEGAYDGYTF. In DNA form, the CDR3 reads TGTGCCAGCAGTTTTTATGAGGGGGCGTACGATGGCTACACCTTC.

V gene TRBV18 combines with J gene TRBJ1-3; TRBD1 might be the D (5 bases). This CDR3 comprises 14 residues. Germline values: CDR1 KGHSH, CDR2 LQKENI. V gave up 5 bases and J gave up 2 bases, with 10 bases separating them. The CDR3 bases are TGTGCCAGCTCAGACAGTTCCCCTGGAAACACCATATATTTT. It specifies CASSDSSPGNTIYF.

This clonotype was detected ten times or more. This sequence joins TRBV7-6 and TRBJ2-1; no firm D call. V was cut by 0 bases and J by 0 bases, with 9 bases left in between. CDR1 and CDR2 (germline): SGHVS, FNYEAQ. The CDR3 contains 16 residues. CDR3: CASSLARGASYNEQFF. DNA of the CDR3: TGTGCCAGCAGCTTAGCGCGAGGAGCCTCCTACAATGAGCAGTTCTTC. The full variable domain, in which reference TRBV7-6 and TRBJ2-1 provide the parts outside the CDR3, is GAGVSQSPRYKVTKRGQDVALRCDPISGHVSLYWYRQALGQGPEFLTYFNYEAQQDKSGLPNDRFSAERPEGSISTLTIQRTEQRDSAMYRCASSLARGASYNEQFFGPGTRLTVL.

This clonotype was detected ten times or more. The J gene is TRBJ2-5, the V gene TRBV25-1; unclear D gene. This CDR3 has 15 amino acids. From germline, CDR1 is MGHDK and CDR2 SYGVNS. Between the trimmed V and J ends, which lost 2 bases and 1 base, there was a span of 11 bases. DNA of the CDR3: TGTGCCAGCAGTGAACCGACGGCCCTCCAAGAGACCCAGTACTTC. Amino acids: CASSEPTALQETQYF.

V gene TRBV12-3 or TRBV12-4 combines with J gene TRBJ1-1; 10 bases align to TRBD1. The ends lost 6 bases at V and 11 bases at J; junction bases unmatched: 6. The CDR3 runs 12 residues. In DNA form, the CDR3 reads TGTGCCAGCAGAAAGACAGGGGGCACGGCTTTCTTT. Its protein product is CASRKTGGTAFF.

V is TRBV2 and J is TRBJ1-2, with TRBD1 identical over 9 bases. V lost 6 bases, J lost 4 bases, and 9 bases stayed unmatched. This CDR3 region has 15 residues. The germline gives CDR1 SNHLY, CDR2 FYNNEI. The CDR3 loop reads CASRISGTGTYGYTF. For the CDR3, the DNA is TGTGCCAGCAGAATCAGCGGGACAGGGACCTATGGCTACACCTTC.

The V call is TRBV27, the J call TRBJ2-5; D is ambiguous. Germline-derived CDR1 and CDR2 are MNHEY and SMNVEV (reference sequence). This CDR3 has 14 amino acids. The V gene lost 0 bases and the J gene lost 5 bases, with 10 bases spanning the gap. The DNA of the CDR3 is TGTGCCAGCAGTTTATCTCAGCCGGAGGAGACCCAGTACTTC. It translates to CASSLSQPEETQYF.

This clonotype was detected many times. The J gene is TRBJ2-1, the V gene TRBV7-2, with 11 bases identical to TRBD2. Germline values: CDR1 SGHTA, CDR2 FQGNSA. The CDR3 covers 15 residues. The V segment lost 1 base and the J segment 13 bases; nucleotides outside the gene matches: 9. The CDR3 region is CASSLGLAGTSPQFF. The DNA of the CDR3 is TGTGCCAGCAGCTTAGGACTAGCGGGAACCTCCCCTCAGTTCTTC.

There are a few counts of this clonotype. The chain couples TRBV2 to TRBJ2-1, with 8 bases aligning to TRBD1. After removal of 11 bases from V and 5 bases from J, the junction contained 8 bases not matched to a gene. Germline lookup yields CDR1 SNHLY and CDR2 FYNNEI. The CDR3 is 13 amino acids. The CDR3 bases are TGTGCCCTCACAGGGGGAAGGGACAATGAGCAGTTCTTC. It encodes CALTGGRDNEQFF.